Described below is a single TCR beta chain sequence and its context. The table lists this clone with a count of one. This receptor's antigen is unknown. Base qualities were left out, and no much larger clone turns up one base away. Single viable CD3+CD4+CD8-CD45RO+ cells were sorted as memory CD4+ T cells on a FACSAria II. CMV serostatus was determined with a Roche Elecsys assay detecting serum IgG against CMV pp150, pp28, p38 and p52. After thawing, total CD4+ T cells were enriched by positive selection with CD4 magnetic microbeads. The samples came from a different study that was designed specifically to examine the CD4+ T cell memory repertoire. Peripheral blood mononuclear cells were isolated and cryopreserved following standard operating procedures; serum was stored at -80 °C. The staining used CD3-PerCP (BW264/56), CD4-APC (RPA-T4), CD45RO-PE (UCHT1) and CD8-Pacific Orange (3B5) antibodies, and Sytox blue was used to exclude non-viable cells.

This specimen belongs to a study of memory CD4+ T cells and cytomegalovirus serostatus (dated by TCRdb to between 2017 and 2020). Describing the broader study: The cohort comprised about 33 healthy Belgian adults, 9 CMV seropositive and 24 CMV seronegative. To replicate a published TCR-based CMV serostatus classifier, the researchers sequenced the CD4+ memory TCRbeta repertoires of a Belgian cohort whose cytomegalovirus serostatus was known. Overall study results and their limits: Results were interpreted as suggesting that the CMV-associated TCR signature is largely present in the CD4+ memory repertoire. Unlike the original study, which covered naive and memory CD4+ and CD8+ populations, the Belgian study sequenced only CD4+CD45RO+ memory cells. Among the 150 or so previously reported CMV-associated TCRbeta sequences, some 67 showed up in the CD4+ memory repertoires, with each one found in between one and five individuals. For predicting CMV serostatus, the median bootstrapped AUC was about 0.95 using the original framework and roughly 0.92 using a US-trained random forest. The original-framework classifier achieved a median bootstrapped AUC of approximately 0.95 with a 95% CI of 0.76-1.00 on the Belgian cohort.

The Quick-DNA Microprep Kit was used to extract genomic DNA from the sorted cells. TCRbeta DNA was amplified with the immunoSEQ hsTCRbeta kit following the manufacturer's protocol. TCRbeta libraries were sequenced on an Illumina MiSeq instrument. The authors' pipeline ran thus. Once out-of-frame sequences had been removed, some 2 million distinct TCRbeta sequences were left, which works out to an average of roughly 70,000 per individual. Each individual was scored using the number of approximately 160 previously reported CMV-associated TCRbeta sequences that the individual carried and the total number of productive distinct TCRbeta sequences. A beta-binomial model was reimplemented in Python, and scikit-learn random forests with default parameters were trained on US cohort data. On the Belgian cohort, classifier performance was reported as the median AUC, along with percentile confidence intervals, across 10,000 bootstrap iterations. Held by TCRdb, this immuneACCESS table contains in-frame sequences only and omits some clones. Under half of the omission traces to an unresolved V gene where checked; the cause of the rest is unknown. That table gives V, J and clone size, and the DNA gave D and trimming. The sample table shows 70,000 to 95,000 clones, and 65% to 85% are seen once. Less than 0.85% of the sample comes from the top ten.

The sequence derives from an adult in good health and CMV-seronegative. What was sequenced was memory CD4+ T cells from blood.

The CDR3 region has the sequence CASSKQGTGGDEQYF. The nucleotide sequence reads as follows: TGCGCCAGCAGCAAACAAGGGACAGGGGGCGACGAGCAGTACTTC. Rearrangement joined TRBV4-1 to TRBJ2-7, and 12 junctional nucleotides match TRBD1. Trimming removed 5 bases from V and 5 bases from J; the gene matches leave 7 bases unexplained. Taken from the germline V gene, the CDR1 and CDR2 loops are MGHRA and YSYEKL. The CDR3 sequence holds 15 residues, the cysteine and phenylalanine included. The entry retains the CDR3 DNA only, 45 bases that are in frame from base 1.